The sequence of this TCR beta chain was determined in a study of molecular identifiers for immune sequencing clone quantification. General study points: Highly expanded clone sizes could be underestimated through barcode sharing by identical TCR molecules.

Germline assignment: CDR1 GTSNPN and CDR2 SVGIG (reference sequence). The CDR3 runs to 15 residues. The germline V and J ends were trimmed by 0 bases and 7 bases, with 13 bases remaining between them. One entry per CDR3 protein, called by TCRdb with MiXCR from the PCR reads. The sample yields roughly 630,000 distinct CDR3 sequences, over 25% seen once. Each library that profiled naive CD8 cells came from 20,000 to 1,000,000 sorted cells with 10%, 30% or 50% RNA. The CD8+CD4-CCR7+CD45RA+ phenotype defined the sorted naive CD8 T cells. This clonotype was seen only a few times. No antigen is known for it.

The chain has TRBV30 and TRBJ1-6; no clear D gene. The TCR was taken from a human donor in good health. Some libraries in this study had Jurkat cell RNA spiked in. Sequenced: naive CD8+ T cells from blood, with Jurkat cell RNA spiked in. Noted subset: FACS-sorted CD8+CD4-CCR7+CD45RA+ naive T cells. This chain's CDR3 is CAWSVLISPNSPLHF. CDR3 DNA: TGTGCCTGGAGTGTACTCATATCACCGAATTCACCCCTCCACTTT. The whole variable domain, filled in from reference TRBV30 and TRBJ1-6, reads SQTIHQWPATLVQPVGSPLSLECTVEGTSNPNLYWYRQAAGRGLQLLFYSVGIGQISSEVPQNLSASRPQDRQFILSSKKLLLSDSGFYLCAWSVLISPNSPLHFGNGTRLTVT.